The rows below give T cell receptor beta chains drawn from one sample of a study of blood T cell repertoires in COVID-19. Libraries were prepared by immunoSEQ multiplex PCR; TCRdb keeps only in-frame clonotypes and omits some of them. The sample carries a few hundred thousand clones, more than 75% recorded once. The sample was PBMCs or T cells enriched from blood (not recorded which). The receptors stem from a woman in her thirties or forties who had recovered from COVID-19. Both conserved end residues are part of each CDR3. The order of the fields is D gene, J gene, V gene, clone size, CDR3 protein, CDR3 DNA. A D gene is named only where the DNA matches it firmly. Clone size is not always given. Where it is, it says once, few, many or a class for expanded clones.

. | TRBJ1-3 | TRBV7-2 | . | CASSLVESQGTGNTIYF | TGTGCCAGCAGCTTAGTTGAATCCCAGGGAACTGGAAACACCATATATTTT
. | TRBJ2-1 | TRBV5-1 | once | CASSLSLVGNEQFF | TGCGCCAGCAGCTTGTCCCTTGTCGGCAATGAGCAGTTCTTC
. | TRBJ1-1 | TRBV27 | . | CASIGVAAFF | TGTGCCAGCATAGGGGTTGCGGCTTTCTTT
TRBD1 | TRBJ1-4 | TRBV7-2 | . | CASSGRDRVNEKLFF | TGTGCCAGCAGCGGCCGGGACAGGGTCAATGAAAAACTGTTTTTT
. | TRBJ2-5 | TRBV10-1 | . | CASSESTLGAGETQYF | TGCGCCAGCAGTGAGTCGACTCTAGGGGCTGGGGAGACCCAGTACTTC
. | TRBJ1-1 | TRBV28 | . | CASSRQKDTEAFF | TGTGCCAGCAGCCGACAGAAGGACACTGAAGCTTTCTTT
. | TRBJ1-6 | TRBV18 | . | CASSPDRNSPLHF | TGTGCCAGCTCACCCGACAGAAATTCACCCCTCCACTTT
TRBD1 | TRBJ1-6 | TRBV5-1 | . | CASRGMSGTANSPLHF | TGCGCCAGCCGGGGGATGTCCGGGACAGCAAATTCACCCCTCCACTTT
TRBD1 | TRBJ2-1 | TRBV12-5 | . | CASGLVTLIRTGKNFYNEQFF | TGTGCTAGTGGTTTGGTTACCCTCATTCGGACAGGGAAGAACTTCTACAATGAGCAGTTCTTC
. | TRBJ1-2 | TRBV18 | . | CASSPRGLGGSLGSNYGYTF | TGTGCCAGCTCACCAAGAGGTTTGGGGGGTTCCCTCGGATCTAACTATGGCTACACCTTC
. | TRBJ2-7 | TRBV20-1 | . | CSASSQQGYEQYF | TGCAGTGCTAGTAGCCAGCAGGGTTACGAGCAGTACTTC
TRBD2 | TRBJ2-1 | TRBV5-4 | . | CASTGGREQFF | TGTGCCAGCACCGGGGGGAGGGAGCAGTTCTTC
TRBD1 | TRBJ1-2 | TRBV29-1 | . | CSVRDPGQGASGYTF | TGCAGCGTCAGGGATCCTGGGCAGGGGGCTTCTGGCTACACCTTC
TRBD2 | TRBJ2-1 | TRBV6-5 | . | CASGGRAGFDEQFF | TGTGCCAGCGGCGGGAGGGCAGGGTTTGATGAGCAGTTCTTC
. | TRBJ1-3 | TRBV27 | . | CASSLSGVGAGNTIYF | TGTGCCAGCAGTTTATCAGGGGTTGGTGCTGGAAACACCATATATTTT
. | TRBJ2-3 | TRBV6-6 | once | CASSYRGSHTDTQYF | TGTGCCAGCAGTTACCGGGGGTCCCACACAGATACGCAGTATTTT
. | TRBJ2-7 | TRBV5-6 | . | CASSLDGGLSNYEQYF | TGTGCCAGCAGCTTGGACGGAGGGTTGTCCAACTACGAGCAGTACTTC
TRBD2 | TRBJ2-7 | TRBV5-6 | . | CASSPGTSRTYEQYF | TGTGCCAGCAGCCCCGGGACTAGCAGAACCTACGAGCAGTACTTC
TRBD1 | TRBJ2-7 | TRBV9 | . | CASSVGQGRYEQYF | TGTGCCAGCAGCGTGGGACAGGGCCGCTACGAGCAGTACTTC
. | TRBJ2-5 | TRBV7-9 | once | CASSLIVEERGETQYF | TGTGCCAGCAGCTTAATTGTGGAAGAACGAGGGGAGACCCAGTACTTC
TRBD1 | TRBJ1-2 | TRBV5-1 | . | CATSPRTGGGYTF | TGCGCCACTTCCCCCCGGACAGGAGGTGGCTACACCTTC
. | TRBJ1-1 | TRBV6-1 | . | CASSEVSRRGTEAFF | TGTGCCAGCAGTGAAGTAAGCCGTCGGGGCACTGAAGCTTTCTTT
TRBD1 | TRBJ1-2 | TRBV10-3 | . | CAIRTDRDDGYTF | TGTGCCATCAGAACCGACAGGGATGACGGCTACACCTTC
. | TRBJ2-3 | TRBV19 | . | CASSIGGNRVADTQYF | TGTGCCAGTAGTATTGGAGGCAACCGTGTGGCAGATACGCAGTATTTT